Shown below are 30 T cell receptor beta chains from a single sample sequenced in a study of shared clonotypes between healthy human individuals. It was CD45RO-negative cells, positively selected for CCR7, that made up naive CD8 cells, with terminally differentiated effector memory CD45RA+ cells excluded. Sequencing used immunoSEQ multiplex PCR; TCRdb keeps in-frame clones, though not all of them. The sample lists some 2 million clones; over 85% were seen once. Sequenced material: naive CD8+ T cells sorted from blood. These receptors were obtained from a man aged 18 to 29 in good health.

The V gene is TRBV27, the J gene TRBJ2-7; TRBD1 agrees at 11 bases. Trimming removed 3 bases from V and 5 bases from J; junction bases left unmatched: 9. CDR1 is MNHEY and CDR2 is SMNVEV in the germline V gene (reference sequence). The CDR3 loop spans 16 amino acids. Written as DNA, the CDR3 is TGTGCCAGCAGTTTGGGCCCGGGACAGGGGGACGACGAGCAGTACTTC. This sequence encodes CASSLGPGQGDDEQYF.

The V call is TRBV5-6, the J call TRBJ2-7; D might be TRBD1 or TRBD2, each matching 6 bases. Germline assignment: CDR1 SGHDT and CDR2 YYEEEE. The CDR3 has 12 amino acids. V lost 5 bases and J lost 7, with 13 bases in between. CDR3 coding DNA: TGTGCCAGCAGTTTCGGGGGCTGGGAGCAGTACTTC. This translates into CASSFGGWEQYF.

The chain couples TRBV4-3 to TRBJ2-7; no clear D. CDR3 length: 14 amino acids. Germline CDR1 LGHNA, CDR2 YSLEER. Trimming removed 0 bases from V and 3 bases from J, with 9 bases in between. CDR3 nucleotides: TGCGCCAGCAGCCAAGATTGGGCAGACTACGAGCAGTACTTC. This sequence encodes CASSQDWADYEQYF.

The gene calls are TRBV7-9 and TRBJ2-1; no firm D call. The CDR3 loop spans 15 amino acids. V lost 5 bases and J 5 bases, leaving 16 bases between the germline ends. Germline CDR1 reads SEHNR; CDR2 reads FQNEAQ (reference sequence). The CDR3 DNA is TGTGCCAGCAGCCCCTCCGGGTTCGGTCACAATGAGCAGTTCTTC. Amino acids: CASSPSGFGHNEQFF.

The V call is TRBV11-2, the J call TRBJ2-6, with D perhaps TRBD1 (5 bases). Trimming took off 5 bases at V and 3 bases at J, with 17 bases between the two ends. CDR1 SGHAT and CDR2 FQNNGV come from the germline V gene. CDR3 size: 17 residues. Here the CDR3 reads CASSPILGVDGANVLTF. The CDR3 DNA is TGTGCCAGCAGCCCCATTCTAGGGGTGGATGGGGCCAACGTCCTGACTTTC.

This chain connects TRBV11-2 to TRBJ2-3; D remains ambiguous. Trimming stripped 0 bases from V and 2 bases from J, with 12 bases between. CDR1 SGHAT and CDR2 FQNNGV come from the germline V gene. This CDR3 is 16 amino acids long. CDR3 loop: CASSLDEEGYTDTQYF. The CDR3 coding sequence is TGTGCCAGCAGCTTAGACGAGGAAGGGTACACAGATACGCAGTATTTT.

This clone occurred once. The rearrangement uses TRBV27 and TRBJ2-1; TRBD2 matches 13 bases. After removal of 3 bases from V and 8 bases from J, the junction contained 4 bases not matched to a gene. The germline V gene encodes CDR1 MNHEY and CDR2 SMNVEV (reference sequence). The CDR3 contains 15 residues. As DNA, the CDR3 is TGTGCCAGCAGTTTGGGGACTAGCGGGACCCATGAGCAGTTCTTC. Translation gives CASSLGTSGTHEQFF.

The chain carries TRBV5-6 and TRBJ1-1, with D possibly TRBD1 on 6 matching bases. The V end was cut by 3 bases, the J end by 6 bases, with 15 bases between. Germline values: CDR1 SGHDT, CDR2 YYEEEE. The CDR3 sequence is 14 residues long. The CDR3 loop reads CASSSFRGVAEAFF. The DNA of the CDR3 is TGTGCCAGCAGCTCATTCAGGGGAGTTGCTGAAGCTTTCTTT.

This chain uses TRBV6-1 with TRBJ2-7; D gene unclear. Trimming removed 8 bases at V and 0 bases at J, with 11 bases between. The CDR3 contains 13 residues. Germline CDR1 is MNHNS and CDR2 is SASEGT. CDR3 in amino acids: CASRAASSYEQYF. The CDR3 region has the DNA TGTGCCAGCCGGGCAGCCTCCTCCTACGAGCAGTACTTC.

The CDR3 bases are TGCGCCAGGAGGGGACTACGTAGACCCGGGGGTGAGCAGTACTTC. Translation gives CARRGLRRPGGEQYF. The chain combines TRBV10-1 with TRBJ2-7, with 7 bases matching TRBD2. Germline lookup yields CDR1 WNHNN and CDR2 SYGVQD (reference sequence). The CDR3 sequence is 15 residues long. The V gene end was trimmed by 9 bases and the J gene end by 7 bases; junction bases not matched to a gene: 18.

The CDR3 DNA is TGTGCCAGCAGCAAACGACGCGGGACTAGCGGCCAAGAGACCCAGTACTTC. As protein: CASSKRRGTSGQETQYF. V gene TRBV21-1 combines with J gene TRBJ2-5; TRBD2 reflects the table's D call only, with no check against the DNA. TRBV21-1 is a pseudogene locus. The CDR3 is made up of 17 amino acids.

CDR3 region: CASSLDGTARFWELFF. DNA for the CDR3: TGTGCCAGCAGCTTGGATGGGACAGCACGTTTTTGGGAGCTGTTTTTT. The J gene is TRBJ2-2, the V gene TRBV5-8, with 7 bases aligning to TRBD1. Germline-derived CDR1 and CDR2 are SGHTS and YDEGEE. This CDR3 is built from 16 residues. The trim removed 0 bases at V and 9 bases at J, leaving 11 bases unmatched.

This chain's CDR3 is CASSLETPEQYF. CDR3 nucleotide sequence: TGTGCCAGCAGCTTAGAGACACCCGAGCAGTACTTC. The genes are TRBV11-2 and TRBJ2-7; D gene uncertain. Germline CDR1 and CDR2: SGHAT and FQNNGV. Trimming pared 0 bases from V and 6 bases from J, leaving 6 bases between. CDR3 length equals 12 residues.

The rearrangement joins TRBV2 to TRBJ2-3; the D gene is possibly TRBD1 (6 bases). This CDR3 has 11 amino acids. Germline CDR1 and CDR2: SNHLY and FYNNEI. Trimming removed 10 bases from V and 5 bases from J, with 10 bases in between. The CDR3 here is CATKGEDTQYF. The DNA of the CDR3 is TGTGCCACAAAGGGGGAAGATACGCAGTATTTT.

The genes are TRBV30 and TRBJ2-7, with D perhaps matching TRBD1 (6 bases). The CDR3 extends over 12 amino acids. Germline loops: CDR1 GTSNPN, CDR2 SVGIG (reference sequence). With 2 bases removed from V and 4 bases from J, the gap between germline ends came to 9 bases. CDR3 DNA: TGTGCCTGGAGTCAGAGGGGGTACGAGCAGTACTTC. Protein sequence: CAWSQRGYEQYF.

This clone was found once. The chain couples TRBV19 to TRBJ1-5; TRBD1 aligns across 10 bases. V trimming: 6 bases; J trimming: 0 bases; junction bases outside the gene matches: 8. CDR3 length: 17 residues. Germline V gene data show CDR1 as LNHDA and CDR2 as SQIVND (reference sequence). The CDR3 DNA is TGTGCCAGTAGGGAGACAGGGGGCTTCCTTAGCAATCAGCCCCAGCATTTT. Its translation: CASRETGGFLSNQPQHF.

This chain uses TRBV19 with TRBJ2-7; D uncertain. CDR1 is LNHDA and CDR2 is SQIVND in the germline V gene (reference sequence). The CDR3 totals 15 residues. The germline V and J ends were trimmed by 5 bases and 4 bases, with 18 bases remaining between them. The CDR3 region has the DNA TGTGCCAGTAGTCCTACCCGCCTGCCCAGTTACGAGCAGTACTTC. It specifies CASSPTRLPSYEQYF. Looking up the rest from reference TRBV19 and TRBJ2-7 gives the full variable domain: DGGITQSPKYLFRKEGQNVTLSCEQNLNHDAMYWYRQDPGQGLRLIYYSQIVNDFQKGDIAEGYSVSREKKESFPLTVTSAQKNPTAFYLCASSPTRLPSYEQYFGPGTRLTVT.

The chain uses TRBV7-9 and TRBJ1-4; 12 bases agree with TRBD1. The CDR3 is made up of 17 amino acids. Germline V gives CDR1 SEHNR, CDR2 FQNEAQ (reference sequence). The J segment lost 3 bases and the V segment lost 3 bases, leaving 5 bases of the junction unmatched. The CDR3 reads CASSFSGQGAPNEKLFF. CDR3 nucleotide sequence: TGTGCCAGCAGCTTTTCGGGACAGGGGGCGCCTAATGAAAAACTGTTTTTT.

The chain couples TRBV9 to TRBJ2-7; TRBD2 matches 13 bases. V trimming: 4 bases; J trimming: 4 bases; junction bases outside the gene matches: 5. The CDR3 runs to 15 residues. Germline V gene sequence: CDR1 SGDLS, CDR2 YYNGEE. DNA for the CDR3: TGTGCCAGCAGCCGGACTAGCGGGAGTGGTTACGAGCAGTACTTC. Residues: CASSRTSGSGYEQYF.

In its sample, this clone was seen once. The genes are TRBV7-6 and TRBJ2-2, with D unclear. Germline CDR1 is SGHVS and CDR2 is FNYEAQ. The CDR3 loop spans 11 amino acids. The germline V and J ends were trimmed by 3 bases and 7 bases, with 3 bases remaining between them. Here the CDR3 reads CASSFFGELFF. As DNA, the CDR3 is TGTGCCAGCAGCTTTTTCGGGGAGCTGTTTTTT.

V gene TRBV9 combines with J gene TRBJ2-2; tentatively, D is TRBD1 or TRBD2 (5 bases each). The CDR3 spans 15 residues. V shed 0 bases and J shed 5 bases, with 11 bases lying between them. Germline V CDR1 and CDR2: SGDLS, YYNGEE. CDR3 nucleotide sequence: TGTGCCAGCAGCGTAGTGGGGACGGAGACCGGGGAGCTGTTTTTT. This codes for CASSVVGTETGELFF.

This clone was seen only a few times. The chain combines TRBV10-2 with TRBJ2-2; 8 positions agree with TRBD2. This CDR3 comprises 11 residues. Germline CDR1 WSHSY, CDR2 SAAADI. With 11 bases clipped from V and 7 bases from J, the junction kept 3 bases outside the gene matches. CDR3 bases: TGCGCCGCGGGGGGAGGCGGGGAGCTGTTTTTT. It is translated as CAAGGGGELFF.

The chain has TRBV25-1 and TRBJ2-3; D is possibly TRBD1 (6 bases). Per germline, CDR1 MGHDK and CDR2 SYGVNS. V was cut by 6 bases and J by 5 bases, with 12 bases left in between. The CDR3 contains 13 residues. The CDR3 reads CASRTGPLDTQYF. The CDR3 DNA reads as TGTGCCAGCAGGACAGGCCCTCTAGATACGCAGTATTTT. Together with reference TRBV25-1 and TRBJ2-3, the CDR3 gives the full variable domain: EADIYQTPRYLVIGTGKKITLECSQTMGHDKMYWYQQDPGMELHLIHYSYGVNSTEKGDLSSESTVSRIRTEHFPLTLESARPSHTSQYLCASRTGPLDTQYFGPGTRLTVL.

As for this clone: Other DNA sequences of this sample code for an identical CDR3. This chain uses TRBV27 with TRBJ1-4; D is ambiguous. Germline V gene sequence: CDR1 MNHEY, CDR2 SMNVEV (reference sequence). V was pared by 6 bases and J by 4 bases, with 3 bases between. CDR3 length: 11 amino acids. The CDR3 DNA is TGTGCCAGCAGCGATAATGAAAAACTGTTTTTT. Translation gives CASSDNEKLFF.

The rearrangement links TRBV7-9 to TRBJ2-5; 9 bases align to TRBD1. Looked up from germline, CDR1 is SEHNR and CDR2 is FQNEAQ (reference sequence). CDR3 size: 14 residues. J lost 5 bases, V lost 4 bases, and 5 bases had no gene match. The CDR3 DNA follows: TGTGCCAGCAGCTCTCAACAGGGGGCTGAGACCCAGTACTTC. Translated: CASSSQQGAETQYF. Using reference TRBV7-9 and TRBJ2-5 for the parts outside the CDR3, the full variable domain is DTGVSQNPRHKITKRGQNVTFRCDPISEHNRLYWYRQTLGQGPEFLTYFQNEAQLEKSRLLSDRFSAERPKGSFSTLEIQRTEQGDSAMYLCASSSQQGAETQYFGPGTRLLVL.

This chain links TRBV5-1 with TRBJ1-1, with D unclear. This CDR3 comprises 13 residues. Germline assignment: CDR1 SGHRS and CDR2 YFSETQ. Trimming took off 3 bases at V and 5 bases at J, with 11 bases between the two ends. The CDR3 nucleotides read TGCGCCAGCAGCTCCGGCCAGCTTACTGAAGCTTTCTTT. Residues: CASSSGQLTEAFF.

V and J are TRBV6-5 and TRBJ2-2, with 12 nucleotides matching TRBD2. The CDR3 spans 15 residues. The germline V gene has CDR1 MNHEY and CDR2 SVGAGI. With 8 bases clipped from V and 6 bases from J, the junction kept 7 bases outside the gene matches. CDR3 in amino acids: CASSLAGGRPGELFF. CDR3 in DNA: TGTGCCAGCTCGCTAGCGGGAGGGCGCCCCGGGGAGCTGTTTTTT.

This chain connects TRBV9 to TRBJ1-6; the D gene is possibly TRBD1 (5 bases). CDR1 is SGDLS, CDR2 YYNGEE, per germline. Trimming removed 0 bases from V and 6 bases from J, with 13 bases in between. This CDR3 contains 16 residues. The CDR3 is CASSVAEGMGNSPLHF. Here the CDR3 DNA reads TGTGCCAGCAGCGTAGCAGAGGGGATGGGTAATTCACCCCTCCACTTT. Full variable domain (rest looked up from reference TRBV9 and TRBJ1-6): DSGVTQTPKHLITATGQRVTLRCSPRSGDLSVYWYQQSLDQGLQFLIQYYNGEERAKGNILERFSAQQFPDLHSELNLSSLELGDSALYFCASSVAEGMGNSPLHFGNGTRLTVT.

Points on this clone: The sample carries other DNA sequences with the same CDR3. The chain employs TRBV11-2 and TRBJ2-5, with no clear D. Trimming removed 0 bases from V and 1 base from J, with 9 bases in between. Germline CDR1 is SGHAT and CDR2 is FQNNGV. CDR3 length equals 15 residues. CDR3 amino acids: CASSLDWSTQETQYF. DNA of the CDR3: TGTGCCAGCAGCTTAGATTGGAGTACCCAAGAGACCCAGTACTTC.

The gene calls are TRBV6-1 and TRBJ2-7; possible D gene TRBD2, 5 bases. The germline CDR1 and CDR2 sequences are MNHNS and SASEGT. CDR3 length equals 15 residues. Trimming removed 2 bases at V and 4 bases at J, with 15 bases between. CDR3 nucleotides: TGTGCCAGCAGTGAACTACTAGTGTCCCTATACGAGCAGTACTTC. This encodes CASSELLVSLYEQYF.